The present entry profiles one T cell receptor (beta chain) with its context. Methods used by the authors: Sequence data from immunoSEQ were junction-only and lacked quality scores; consequently, filtering differed. Clones were read by immunoSEQ multiplex PCR, and TCRdb kept only the in-frame ones, dropping some. Clone size and V and J calls were adopted from that table, with D and trimming inferred from the DNA. This repertoire shows about 2 million clones, roughly 94% found once; its top ten account for roughly 0.13%. The data derive from a study of shared clonotypes between healthy human individuals. The V and J ends lost 2 bases and 3 bases respectively, with 15 bases between them. The CDR3 length is 15 residues. The germline CDR1 and CDR2 sequences are SGHRS and YFSETQ.

The sample taken for sequencing was naive CD4+ T cells sorted from blood. Subset specified: CD45RA+ positively selected. V gene TRBV5-1 combines with J gene TRBJ2-7, with D maybe TRBD1 (6 bases). This receptor was taken from a man younger than 35 in good health. The CDR3 DNA reads as TGCGCCAGCAGCTTAGCGACAGGAGGATACTACGAGCAGTACTTC. Translation gives CASSLATGGYYEQYF.